Shown below are 22 T cell receptor beta chains from a single sample sequenced in a study of human T cells and chemical hapten exposure. Time point noted: pre-sensitization, week 0. Noted treatment: therapeutic diphenylcyclopropenone sensitization with weekly scalp DPC. TCRdb re-called the RACE reads with MiXCR, one entry per CDR3 protein. The table has approximately 57,000 distinct CDR3 sequences, around 10% seen once; the top ten hold 8% to 10%. Specimen: whole blood, collected in connection with sensitization to the hapten diphenylcyclopropenone (DPC). Receptors originate from a man in his forties with alopecia areata. Some clones in this sample may be carry-over from other donors' samples.

This clonotype was seen ten or more times. This chain connects TRBV5-1 to TRBJ1-3; TRBD1 is a possible D gene (5 bases). The CDR3 is 14 residues long. Germline values: CDR1 SGHRS, CDR2 YFSETQ. V lost 1 base and J 3 bases, leaving 8 bases between the germline ends. The chain's CDR3 is CASSLPDSGNTIYF. In DNA form, the CDR3 reads TGCGCCAGCAGCTTGCCTGACAGTGGAAACACCATATATTTT.

This clonotype was seen only a few times. J is TRBJ2-1 and V is TRBV6-2 or TRBV6-3; weak D call: TRBD1 (5 bases). In germline, CDR1 is MNHEY, CDR2 SVGEGT. The CDR3 extends over 14 amino acids. The V and J ends lost 5 bases and 10 bases respectively, with 18 bases between them. CDR3 bases: TGTGCCAGCAGTACTGGGGCCTCCGGGTCCGAGCAGTTCTTC. Translated, it gives CASSTGASGSEQFF.

This clonotype was recorded a few times. The chain couples TRBV6-2 or TRBV6-3 to TRBJ2-1; TRBD2 is a possible D gene (5 bases). The CDR3 loop spans 14 amino acids. The V end was cut by 6 bases, the J end by 6 bases, with 15 bases between. Germline-derived CDR1 and CDR2 are MNHEY and SVGEGT. In nucleotides, the CDR3 is TGTGCCAGCAGCGGACTCACCTTGGGCAATGAGCAGTTCTTC. Translated, it gives CASSGLTLGNEQFF.

This clonotype was counted a few times. V and J are TRBV29-1 and TRBJ1-3, with a tentative D call TRBD1 (5 bases). CDR1 is SQVTM and CDR2 is ANQGSEA in the germline V gene. The CDR3 is made up of 12 amino acids. Trimming stripped 6 bases from V and 4 bases from J, with 10 bases between. In DNA form, the CDR3 reads TGCAGCGTCGGGGGGTCAGGAAACACCATATATTTT. Translated, it gives CSVGGSGNTIYF.

This clonotype was seen only a few times. The chain uses TRBV7-2 and TRBJ2-3; D remains ambiguous. V was trimmed by 4 bases and J by 3 bases, leaving 11 bases between them. There are 14 residues in the CDR3. CDR1 is SGHTA, CDR2 FQGNSA, per germline. CDR3 region: CASSSYLETDTQYF. The CDR3 DNA reads TGTGCCAGCAGCTCTTACCTCGAGACAGATACGCAGTATTTT.

This clonotype was observed many times. The rearrangement joins TRBV11-3 to TRBJ2-1; D remains ambiguous. V lost 4 bases and J lost 5, with 15 bases in between. The CDR3 is 15 residues long. Looked up from germline, CDR1 is SGHNT and CDR2 is YENEEA. The CDR3 is CASSSYTASDNEQFF. CDR3 nucleotide sequence: TGTGCCAGCAGCTCCTATACCGCGTCTGACAATGAGCAGTTCTTC.

J is TRBJ1-3 and V is TRBV12-3 or TRBV12-4; the D gene is possibly TRBD1 (6 bases). CDR3 size: 15 residues. Trimming cost V 4 bases and J 4 bases, with 14 bases left between them. The CDR3 sequence is CASSSRRDTGNTIYF. DNA for the CDR3: TGTGCCAGCAGTTCCCGCCGGGACACCGGAAACACCATATATTTT.

This clonotype was observed at least ten times. The chain has TRBV5-4 and TRBJ2-7, with 8 bases aligning to TRBD1. Germline V CDR1 and CDR2: SGHNT, YYREEE (reference sequence). V lost 1 base, J lost 3 bases, and 0 bases stayed unmatched. This CDR3 contains 13 residues. The CDR3 DNA reads TGTGCCAGCAGCTTGACAGGGGGCTACGAGCAGTACTTC. Translation: CASSLTGGYEQYF.

The V call is TRBV5-5, the J call TRBJ1-2, with no clear D. The CDR3 has 14 amino acids. V gave up 3 bases and J gave up 2 bases, with 11 bases separating them. CDR1 and CDR2 from the germline V gene are SGHKS and YYEKEE (reference sequence). This chain's CDR3 is CASSSDVWNYGYTF. CDR3 DNA: TGTGCCAGCAGCTCCGATGTTTGGAACTATGGCTACACCTTC.

This clonotype is labeled medium-sized. V is TRBV20-1 and J is TRBJ2-1, with 10 positions matching TRBD2. Germline-derived CDR1 and CDR2 are DFQATT and SNEGSKA (reference sequence). V was pared by 3 bases and J by 9 bases, with 20 bases of the junction left unmatched. The CDR3 covers 18 residues. DNA of the CDR3: TGCAGTGCTAGTAGGTCTAGCGGGAGTAGTTGGTTACTCGGTGAGCAGTTCTTC. Amino acids: CSASRSSGSSWLLGEQFF.

This sequence joins TRBV29-1 and TRBJ2-3, with D perhaps TRBD2 (6 bases). The germline V gene has CDR1 SQVTM and CDR2 ANQGSEA. This CDR3 has 13 residues. Trimming removed 3 bases at V and 0 bases at J, with 7 bases between. Here the CDR3 DNA reads TGCAGCGTTGAGGGGACTAGCACAGATACGCAGTATTTT. Amino acids: CSVEGTSTDTQYF.

This clonotype was recorded a few times. The chain combines TRBV7-2 with TRBJ1-2; TRBD1 aligns across 9 bases. Germline V gene lookup returns CDR1 SGHTA and CDR2 FQGNSA. V dropped 1 base and J dropped 5; count of bases not matched to a gene: 2. This CDR3 contains 14 residues. The CDR3 bases are TGTGCCAGCAGCTTAGGGGACAGGGTATATGGCTACACCTTC. Protein: CASSLGDRVYGYTF.

This clonotype was picked up many times. The rearrangement uses TRBV18 and TRBJ2-7; 8 positions agree with TRBD1. Germline loops: CDR1 KGHSH, CDR2 LQKENI. V shed 2 bases and J 6 bases; nucleotides not matched to a gene: 3. The CDR3 is made up of 13 amino acids. The CDR3 nucleotides are TGTGCCAGCTCACCAGACAGGGGAGGCGAGCAGTACTTC. This sequence encodes CASSPDRGGEQYF.

In its sample, this clonotype was seen many times. This chain links TRBV7-9 with TRBJ2-3; 12 nucleotides agree with TRBD1. The trim removed 7 bases at V and 4 bases at J, leaving 6 bases unmatched. CDR3 length: 15 amino acids. Looked up from germline, CDR1 is SEHNR and CDR2 is FQNEAQ (reference sequence). The CDR3 spells CASTFGTGGADTQYF. CDR3 DNA sequence: TGTGCCAGCACCTTTGGGACAGGGGGCGCAGATACGCAGTATTTT.

A few counts support this clonotype. This chain joins TRBV3-1 and TRBJ2-1; no clear D gene. With 5 bases removed from V and 12 bases from J, the gap between germline ends came to 14 bases. In germline, CDR1 is LGHDT, CDR2 YNNKEL (reference sequence). The CDR3 covers 12 residues. The CDR3 DNA reads TGTGCCAGCAGCTTTATGGGATGGGGGCAGTTCTTC. It codes for CASSFMGWGQFF.

This clonotype has a count of ten or more. J is TRBJ2-2 and V is TRBV7-2, with D perhaps matching TRBD2 (5 bases). The V gene's germline CDR1 is SGHTA and CDR2 FQGNSA. The ends were cut back, 3 bases at V and 10 bases at J, with 9 bases in the middle. This CDR3 region has 12 residues. The CDR3 DNA follows: TGTGCCAGCAGCTTCCCTAGCCCGGAGCTGTTTTTT. Translating it yields CASSFPSPELFF. Full variable domain (outside the CDR3, taken from reference TRBV7-2 and TRBJ2-2): GAGVSQSPSNKVTEKGKDVELRCDPISGHTALYWYRQSLGQGLEFLIYFQGNSAPDKSGLPSDRFSAERTGGSVSTLTIQRTQQEDSAVYLCASSFPSPELFFGEGSRLTVL.

The V gene is TRBV28, the J gene TRBJ2-1, with a tentative D call TRBD1 (5 bases). V was trimmed by 3 bases and J by 0 bases, leaving 12 bases between them. This CDR3 has 16 residues. The germline V gene has CDR1 MDHEN and CDR2 SYDVKM. This CDR3 reads CASSLAGSGSYNEQFF. The CDR3 DNA reads as TGTGCCAGCAGTTTGGCAGGGTCGGGCTCCTACAATGAGCAGTTCTTC.

A few counts support this clonotype. The chain employs TRBV6-5 and TRBJ2-1, with D possibly being TRBD2 (5 bases). The germline V and J ends were trimmed by 2 bases and 10 bases, with 9 bases remaining between them. This CDR3 is built from 12 residues. CDR1 is MNHEY and CDR2 is SVGAGI in the germline V gene. Here the CDR3 DNA reads TGTGCCAGCAGTTACGCGGGCAGCGAGCAGTTCTTC. Amino acids: CASSYAGSEQFF.

This clonotype turned up a few times. The rearrangement links TRBV29-1 to TRBJ2-3, with 14 positions matching TRBD2. The trim removed 5 bases at V and 5 bases at J, leaving 6 bases unmatched. There are 15 residues in the CDR3. Per the germline V gene, CDR1 is SQVTM and CDR2 is ANQGSEA. The CDR3 region has the DNA TGCAGCGTTTCGGGGACTAGCGGGAGTGTAGATACGCAGTATTTT. Translating gives CSVSGTSGSVDTQYF.

There are a few counts of this clonotype. The rearrangement links TRBV3-1 to TRBJ2-7; D unresolved. CDR1 is LGHDT, CDR2 YNNKEL, per germline (reference sequence). V was pared by 3 bases and J by 3 bases, with 6 bases between. This CDR3 region has 12 residues. In nucleotides, the CDR3 is TGTGCCAGCAGCCAGAATAACTACGAGCAGTACTTC. It encodes CASSQNNYEQYF.

This clonotype appeared a few times. In DNA, the CDR3 is TGCAGTGCTCAGAGCGGGGGCGGGGATGAGCAGTTCTTC. Its protein product is CSAQSGGGDEQFF. The gene calls are TRBV20-1 and TRBJ2-1; 8 positions agree with TRBD2. Germline V gene sequence: CDR1 DFQATT, CDR2 SNEGSKA (reference sequence). V trimming: 5 bases; J trimming: 8 bases; junction bases outside the gene matches: 8. This CDR3 is built from 13 residues.

This clonotype came up many times. This CDR3 is CASIPDLNTGELFF. The CDR3 DNA reads as TGTGCCAGCATTCCGGACTTAAACACCGGGGAGCTGTTTTTT. V is TRBV12-3 or TRBV12-4 and J is TRBJ2-2; maybe TRBD2 (5 bases). This CDR3 contains 14 residues. Between the trimmed V and J ends, which lost 7 bases and 2 bases, there was a span of 11 bases.